This T cell receptor beta chain was sequenced during a study of cytomegalovirus exposure and HLA in healthy donors (dated by TCRdb to 2016 to 2017). The study in broad terms: An earlier analysis of 587 of the donors reported approximately 290 Gb of sequence data and 100 million to 130 million unique TCR beta sequences from 150 million to 200 million T cells. About 300 gigabases of sequencing data and 78 million or so unique TCR sequences were included in an early release covering roughly 600 HLA-typed donors. Of the roughly 400 genotyped donors, about 80% fell in the genetic ancestry cluster associated with self-reported Caucasian donors. The aim of the study was to test whether cataloging public T cell receptors could identify signatures of past pathogen exposure. Using immunosequencing, the study profiled T cell repertoires from fewer than 850 subjects and related those repertoires to cytomegalovirus serostatus. A separate validation cohort of 100 to 150 different subjects was used in addition to the approximately 640-subject first cohort. To predict cytomegalovirus infection status, the study brought together high-throughput TCR immunosequencing, statistical association of individual TCRs with disease status, and machine learning. To study patterns of TCR occurrence, a later analysis re-analyzed previously published TCR beta repertoires from 666 donors and added high-resolution HLA genotyping. In the later analysis, no new phenotypic data were used to find candidate immune exposures; instead, reliance was placed on TCR beta sequences and their occurrence across donors. An earlier analysis of approximately 580 of the donors used high-throughput TCR beta sequencing to judge whether each TCR beta V gene segment behaved as functional or pseudogenic. Donor age, sex, ethnicity and CMV serostatus were collected together with the repertoire data. Genome-wide SNP genotypes for about 65% of the roughly 670 donors were used in a later genetic analysis, which treated that subset as a discovery cohort. All discovery cohort repertoires had been generated on a single sequencing platform. HLA typing covered class I and class II loci at four-digit resolution. Typing coverage differed by locus: A, B, C, DRB1 and DQB1 were typed in about 620-640 donors, DQA1 in about 560, DPA1 in 600 to 610, and DPB1 in about 450. A handful of DR-DQ haplotypes were handled as single units for association and clustering because linkage in the cohort was strong. Among some 400 genotyped donors of the cohort, an average of roughly 230,000 unique TCR beta nucleotide sequences was sequenced per donor, of which roughly 17% were non-productive.

The receptor library was made with the immunoSEQ multiplex PCR assay. The multiplex PCR relied on a mix of 60 forward primers for TCR Vbeta segments and 13 reverse primers for TCR Jbeta segments. The CDR3 region of rearranged TCR beta genes was amplified from genomic DNA by a multiplex PCR assay. On the Illumina HiSeq System, the amplified TCR beta libraries were sequenced as 87-base-pair reads. As for how the authors treated the data: In a later analysis, 70 million to 95 million unique TCR beta chains were counted across the roughly 670 repertoires, and roughly 10 million of these chains were shared by at least two donors. To remove PCR and sequencing errors, raw reads were error-corrected and collapsed into unique sequences using a nearest-neighbor algorithm that merged closely related sequences. To assign V, D and J gene segments, CDR3 sequences were aligned to IMGT reference sequences. For a sequence to be retained, a match of at least six nucleotides was required to both a V gene segment and a J gene segment. A rearrangement counted as productive if the CDR3 had no stop codons and remained in frame with V and J, and every other rearrangement counted as non-productive. Following IMGT convention, CDR3 was defined as the stretch from the second conserved V-encoded cysteine up to the conserved J-encoded phenylalanine. The earlier analysis of a few hundred of the donors excluded sequences that lacked an unambiguous match to a single V gene segment. An earlier analysis of approximately 590 of the donors classified V segments as functional when productive rearrangements were above 56.7% and as segregating when the standard deviation between donors was above 5%. A statistical classification framework was developed to diagnose cytomegalovirus status using the catalog of TCR beta chain sequences. V and J gene assignment, in a later analysis, came from comparing TCR nucleotide sequences with IMGT/GENE-DB human TR gene sequences. The TCRdist pipeline was used in a later analysis to assign CDR3 sequences and most-parsimonious VDJ recombination scenarios. A later analysis defined each TCR beta chain by its CDR3 amino acid sequence plus V-gene family, and excluded reads lacking a unique V-gene family. In a later analysis, fewer than 600 highly shared, low-generation-probability nucleotide sequences were removed to address suspected cross-contamination and a sequencing artifact. A later analysis calculated a clonal expansion index for each public chain from normalized within-repertoire ranks of inferred template counts. In a later analysis, generation probabilities were computed using a VDJ recombination model fitted to out-of-frame rearrangements, and the results were checked against IGoR. A later analysis scored TCR-TCR, TCR-HLA and TCR-CMV co-occurrence with hypergeometric tests, applying a repertoire-size bias correction to TCR pairs. To estimate false discovery rates, a later analysis permuted the HLA or CMV assignments 20 times. A later analysis grouped co-occurring TCRs with DBSCAN, adding TCRdist sequence similarity when clustering within HLA-allele-positive subsets. Repertoires with fewer than 30,000 or more than 120,000 public chains were left out of co-occurrence clustering, as were four to six repertoires with anomalous nucleotide sharing. TCRdb stores this immuneACCESS table with in-frame sequences only. Part of the clones is absent; in the studies checked, under half of the shortfall reflects unresolved V genes, and no reason is known for the rest. The DNA was the basis for D and trimming; V, J and clone size are from that table. This sample holds around 200,000 clones; about 70% were observed only once. Jointly, the top ten make up 2.6% of the sample.

CDR1 and CDR2, per the germline V gene, are MDHEN and SYDVKM. The V end gives up 6 bases and the J end 5 bases, leaving 12 bases in the junction not matched to a gene. Including cysteine and phenylalanine, the CDR3 has 16 amino acids. CDR3 DNA only is kept here, 48 bases in frame from base 1. What the research found in general, with its limitations: A cluster of highly shared sequence variants was judged likely to represent a technical artifact of the sequencing pipeline. The only immune exposure information available for the cohort was CMV serostatus. In a later genetic analysis, a missense DCLRE1C variant was associated with V-gene and J-gene trimming of TCR beta chains, and the association was replicated in an independent cohort. According to a later analysis, parvovirus B19, influenza, CMV and Epstein-Barr virus appeared linked to several top co-occurrence clusters. Because the 87-base-pair reads could not distinguish some IMGT-functional V segments, including TRBV6-2 and TRBV6-3, those segments were excluded. An earlier analysis of approximately 570 of the donors showed that most TCR beta V segments appeared in productive rearrangements either about 87% or about 30% of the time, which broadly matched IMGT annotations. A further reported finding was that TCR beta sequences accurately predicted the HLA-A and HLA-B alleles for most subjects in the first cohort. Because counts were too low, seventeen rarely observed V segments, including chromosome 9 orphons, were excluded from the earlier analysis of several hundred of the donors. According to the authors, the approach could potentially be generalized to other disease states and immunological phenotypes. A few of the identified cytomegalovirus-associated TCR beta chains were confirmed in vitro to be specific for cytomegalovirus antigens. Most CMV-associated TCR beta chains appeared to be HLA-restricted in a later analysis, and the HLA associations seemed to be driven largely by CMV exposure. Compared with the roughly 710-donor mean, donors in an Asian-associated ancestry cluster had fewer N-insertions in productive TCRs, according to a later genetic analysis. Cytomegalovirus status was reported to be diagnosed by the classifier with high specificity and sensitivity in both the original and validation cohorts. According to a later analysis, TCR association rates differed among HLA loci, with DRB1 alleles showing the most associated TCRs and HLA-C alleles showing the fewest. Compared with equally common non-associated chains, HLA-associated TCR beta chains in a later analysis were more clonally expanded and had lower generation probabilities. When HLA alleles, especially DR and DQ, strongly co-occurred, attributing TCR associations to individual alleles was difficult. Linkage disequilibrium might explain the correlated functional status among segregating V segments, but an unknown experimental factor could not be ruled out. HLA typing was unavailable for some donors at each locus, so association tests used only the typed subset. Across donors, most TCR sequences were observed very rarely, whereas some public TCRs were present in many individuals. In this cohort, only TCR beta chains were sequenced, and detectable features were limited by the absence of alpha or paired-chain data. Presence/absence analyses assumed roughly uniform sequencing depth across donors, an assumption that may not hold. In a later analysis, 15,000 to 20,000 TCR beta sequences were associated with specific HLA alleles at a false discovery rate of 0.05. In the study, some 160 TCR beta chains were listed as associated with cytomegalovirus.

In total, roughly 710 healthy bone marrow donors made up the cohort. Cohort members were all nominally healthy when sampled, although unrecorded immune exposures were likely present. The donor was CMV seropositive and was included in the group of 250 to 350 seropositive cohort members. A peripheral blood sample was collected from each donor, and TCR beta sequencing was performed on peripheral blood mononuclear cells. The Qiagen DNeasy Blood Extraction Kit was used to extract genomic DNA from the blood cell samples. Regarding this clone: Its antigen target is currently unknown. Base quality data are lacking; no much larger clone is found one base away.

The sequence came from a man between 40 and 49 years old in good health and CMV-seropositive. The specimen sequenced was PBMCs. The sequence joins TRBV28 to TRBJ2-5; TRBD2 aligns with 10 central bases. DNA sequence: TGTGCCAGCAGCCCCCTGGGACTAGCGCTTAGGGAGACCCAGTACTTC. Its translation reads: CASSPLGLALRETQYF.